One and the same sample provided the 23 T cell receptor beta chains below, sequenced in a study of Ad26.COV2.S vaccination and SARS-CoV-2 variants. Regarding treatment: roughly 19 received Ad26.COV2.S at low or high dose, single or two shots; 5 received placebo; per-sample allocation not given. Samples were taken on day 63 after the first vaccine or placebo injection. Using immunoSEQ multiplex PCR, the repertoire was profiled, and TCRdb retains in-frame clones only, with some absent. This sample has hundreds of thousands of clones, with more than 80% found just once. The sample consisted of peripheral blood, taken in a trial of Ad26.COV2.S vaccine versus placebo. The origin of the receptors is a person aged 18 to 65 who received the Ad26.COV2.S COVID-19 vaccine or a placebo.

The rearrangement links TRBV9 to TRBJ2-1, with D unresolved. The V end was cut by 0 bases, the J end by 4 bases, with 5 bases between. The CDR3 runs 13 residues. The germline V gene encodes CDR1 SGDLS and CDR2 YYNGEE. The CDR3 region has the DNA TGTGCCAGCAGCGTAGCACAGTACAATGAGCAGTTCTTC. This sequence encodes CASSVAQYNEQFF.

The chain has TRBV6-1 and TRBJ1-1; D is perhaps TRBD1 (6 bases). In germline, CDR1 is MNHNS, CDR2 SASEGT. The CDR3 totals 16 residues. The V end was cut by 1 base, the J end by 4 bases, with 16 bases between. The CDR3 protein is CASSEGLIDRSTEAFF. The CDR3 region has the DNA TGTGCCAGCAGTGAAGGTCTTATTGACAGGTCCACTGAAGCTTTCTTT.

The genes are TRBV9 and TRBJ1-1; 7 bases are a match to TRBD1. The CDR3 totals 13 residues. The ends lost 3 bases at V and 4 bases at J; junction bases unmatched: 3. CDR1 and CDR2 from the germline V gene are SGDLS and YYNGEE. For the CDR3, the DNA is TGTGCCAGCAGCGAGACAGGGACCACTGAAGCTTTCTTT. The encoded protein is CASSETGTTEAFF.

Comments on this clone: This specimen includes other DNA sequences encoding the same CDR3. The rearrangement links TRBV19 to TRBJ2-1; D unresolved. V was trimmed by 3 bases and J by 4 bases, leaving 4 bases between them. The CDR3 covers 12 residues. The germline gives CDR1 LNHDA, CDR2 SQIVND (reference sequence). CDR3 in amino acids: CASSIEYNEQFF. CDR3 DNA: TGTGCCAGTAGTATCGAATACAATGAGCAGTTCTTC.

The V gene is TRBV7-3, the J gene TRBJ1-6; D is perhaps TRBD1 (6 bases). Per the germline V gene, CDR1 is SGHTA and CDR2 is FQGTGA. The CDR3 totals 15 residues. Trimming pared 0 bases from V and 5 bases from J, leaving 8 bases between. The CDR3 loop reads CASSLTTGHNSPLHF. The CDR3 DNA reads as TGTGCCAGCAGCTTAACAACAGGGCATAATTCACCCCTCCACTTT. Together with reference TRBV7-3 and TRBJ1-6, the CDR3 gives the full variable domain: GAGVSQTPSNKVTEKGKYVELRCDPISGHTALYWYRQSLGQGPEFLIYFQGTGAADDSGLPNDRFFAVRPEGSVSTLKIQRTERGDSAVYLCASSLTTGHNSPLHFGNGTRLTVT.

This clone showed up just a few times. The chain has TRBV7-9 and TRBJ2-5, with D possibly being TRBD1 (6 bases). Trimming stripped 0 bases from V and 2 bases from J, with 10 bases between. The CDR3 length is 15 residues. CDR1 is SEHNR and CDR2 is FQNEAQ in the germline V gene (reference sequence). The CDR3 protein is CASSLALGAQETQYF. The DNA of the CDR3 is TGTGCCAGCAGCTTAGCGTTGGGGGCGCAAGAGACCCAGTACTTC.

J is TRBJ1-2 and V is TRBV29-1, with D possibly being TRBD1 (5 bases). The CDR3 has 12 amino acids. CDR1 and CDR2 from the germline V gene are SQVTM and ANQGSEA. The germline V and J ends were trimmed by 2 bases and 5 bases, with 9 bases remaining between them. The CDR3: CSVESGEYGYTF. The DNA for the CDR3 is TGCAGCGTTGAATCGGGGGAGTATGGCTACACCTTC.

CDR3 region: CAISRESVNYGYTF. The CDR3 bases are TGTGCCATCAGCCGGGAGTCCGTTAACTATGGCTACACCTTC. This sequence joins TRBV10-3 and TRBJ1-2; D is uncertain. Germline CDR1 is ENHRY and CDR2 is SYGVKD. V lost 6 bases, J lost 1 base, and 12 bases lay in between. The CDR3 loop spans 14 amino acids.

The CDR3 is CASSQGSPNLETQYF. CDR3 nucleotide sequence: TGTGCCAGCAGCCAAGGGAGCCCTAACCTGGAGACCCAGTACTTC. The gene calls are TRBV4-2 and TRBJ2-5; D is undetermined. Germline CDR1 LGHNA, CDR2 YNFKEQ. Between the trimmed V and J ends, which lost 1 base and 5 bases, there was a span of 14 bases. CDR3 size: 15 residues.

This chain uses TRBV10-1 with TRBJ2-2, with D perhaps matching TRBD1 (5 bases). This CDR3 contains 15 residues. Germline loops: CDR1 WNHNN, CDR2 SYGVQD (reference sequence). Trimming left V 7 bases short and J 1 base short, with 13 bases between. CDR3 in amino acids: CASTTTEVNTGELFF. As DNA, the CDR3 is TGCGCCAGCACAACGACAGAGGTGAACACCGGGGAGCTGTTTTTT.

This chain uses TRBV5-1 with TRBJ1-1; 11 bases fit TRBD1. CDR3 length equals 15 residues. V gave up 1 base and J gave up 4 bases; unmatched junction bases: 3. CDR1 and CDR2 (germline): SGHRS, YFSETQ. The chain's CDR3 is CASSLWGTGGTEAFF. The CDR3 coding sequence is TGCGCCAGCAGCTTGTGGGGGACAGGGGGCACTGAAGCTTTCTTT.

The rearrangement uses TRBV6-5 and TRBJ1-2; D gene ambiguous. Germline loops: CDR1 MNHEY, CDR2 SVGAGI. The CDR3 runs 11 residues. Trimming removed 5 bases from V and 7 bases from J, with 8 bases in between. CDR3 coding DNA: TGTGCCAGCAGTACCGTCGGTGGCTACACCTTC. Its protein product is CASSTVGGYTF.

The chain uses TRBV7-9 and TRBJ1-4, with D uncertain. CDR1 is SEHNR, CDR2 FQNEAQ, per germline (reference sequence). Trimming left V 7 bases short and J 4 bases short, with 19 bases between. The CDR3 has 16 residues. CDR3 in DNA: TGTGCCAGCACCCGGGCCCTAGGGATACTTAATGAAAAACTGTTTTTT. Amino acids: CASTRALGILNEKLFF.

The rearrangement joins TRBV18 to TRBJ1-2, with 8 nucleotides matching TRBD1. Germline values: CDR1 KGHSH, CDR2 LQKENI. This CDR3 spans 18 amino acids. Losses at the gene ends were 4 bases for V and 1 base for J; bases not matched to a gene: 14. The CDR3 loop reads CASSLQGARPEINYGYTF. Written as DNA, the CDR3 is TGTGCCAGCTCACTCCAGGGGGCCCGCCCTGAGATTAACTATGGCTACACCTTC.

This sequence joins TRBV29-1 and TRBJ1-4, with 7 bases identical to TRBD1. V dropped 6 bases and J dropped 4; count of bases not matched to a gene: 2. Germline V CDR1 and CDR2: SQVTM, ANQGSEA. The CDR3 consists of 12 residues. In DNA form, the CDR3 reads TGCAGCGTGTGGGACAGTAATGAAAAACTGTTTTTT. It encodes CSVWDSNEKLFF.

This clone was seen only a few times. The rearrangement joins TRBV5-4 to TRBJ2-3; D is perhaps TRBD1 or TRBD2 (6 bases each). Trimming left V 0 bases short and J 4 bases short, with 12 bases between. Germline assignment: CDR1 SGHNT and CDR2 YYREEE (reference sequence). The CDR3 is made up of 15 amino acids. CDR3 sequence: CASSLGGGPADTQYF. In nucleotides, the CDR3 is TGTGCCAGCAGCTTGGGAGGGGGGCCGGCAGATACGCAGTATTTT.

This clone was seen once. The J gene is TRBJ1-5, the V gene TRBV6-5; 8 bases match TRBD1. There are 14 residues in the CDR3. CDR1 MNHEY and CDR2 SVGAGI come from the germline V gene. V was pared by 2 bases and J by 9 bases, with 6 bases of the junction left unmatched. The CDR3 coding sequence is TGTGCCAGCAGTTACGAACAGGGGGGCCTGCCCCAGCATTTT. Its protein product is CASSYEQGGLPQHF.

The chain employs TRBV6-1 and TRBJ2-5; D remains ambiguous. The CDR3 consists of 12 residues. V dropped 0 bases and J dropped 5 bases, with 4 bases sitting between them. CDR1 MNHNS and CDR2 SASEGT come from the germline V gene. CDR3 sequence: CASSEAGETQYF. The CDR3 nucleotides are TGTGCCAGCAGTGAAGCGGGTGAGACCCAGTACTTC.

CDR3 bases: TGTGCCAGCAGTGACACTCGAGAGACCCAGTACTTC. This translates into CASSDTRETQYF. J is TRBJ2-5 and V is TRBV27, with unresolved D. This CDR3 is 12 amino acids long. CDR1 is MNHEY and CDR2 is SMNVEV in the germline V gene (reference sequence). Trimming left V 5 bases short and J 4 bases short, with 8 bases between.

Of note for this clone: One end of the junction fails to match germline, which may point to a read error. V gene TRBV18 combines with J gene TRBJ2-6; D gene uncertain. Germline CDR1 and CDR2: KGHSH and LQKENI. The CDR3 has 15 amino acids. The CDR3 sequence: CASSPQYSGANVLTF. DNA of the CDR3: TGTGCCAGCTCCCCACAGTACTCTGGGGCCAACGTCCTGACTTTC.

The sample holds one count of this clone. The chain couples TRBV6-2 or TRBV6-3 to TRBJ1-1; maybe TRBD1 (6 bases). This CDR3 contains 14 residues. CDR1 MNHEY and CDR2 SVGEGT come from the germline V gene. Trimming shortened V by 0 bases and J by 5 bases, and 10 bases separated the two germline ends. The CDR3 coding sequence is TGTGCCAGCAGTTACTCTCAGGGGAGGACTGAAGCTTTCTTT. It translates to CASSYSQGRTEAFF.

The chain employs TRBV12-3 or TRBV12-4 and TRBJ1-2, with unresolved D. Deletions cut 3 bases from V and 7 bases from J, with 9 bases between. This CDR3 comprises 12 residues. CDR3 sequence: CASSFARVGYTF. In DNA, the CDR3 is TGTGCCAGCAGTTTCGCGCGCGTTGGCTACACCTTC.

In this sample, this clone turned up a few times. This chain links TRBV10-3 with TRBJ1-6; possible D gene TRBD1, 5 bases. Trimming shortened V by 11 bases and J by 3 bases, and 14 bases separated the two germline ends. Germline CDR1 and CDR2: ENHRY and SYGVKD. The CDR3 runs 14 residues. In DNA form, the CDR3 reads TGTGCCGCGCGGGACGCCAACTATAATTCACCCCTCCACTTT. Translating gives CAARDANYNSPLHF.